One sample yielded the 23 T cell receptor beta chains listed below, sequenced in a study of T cell responses to AZD1222 COVID-19 vaccine. Using immunoSEQ multiplex PCR, the repertoire was profiled, and TCRdb retains in-frame clones only, with some absent. The sample has about 120,000 clones; 92% are singletons. This specimen consisted of peripheral blood, obtained on day 0 of AZD1222 vaccination. These receptors were taken from an adult in good health.

The J gene is TRBJ1-2, the V gene TRBV10-3; 7 bases match TRBD1. Unmatched junction bases numbered 4, after V lost 5 bases and J lost 1 base. The germline gives CDR1 ENHRY, CDR2 SYGVKD. The CDR3 has 14 residues. The chain's CDR3 is CAISLTGSNYGYTF. The CDR3 DNA is TGTGCCATCAGTTTGACAGGGAGTAACTATGGCTACACCTTC.

The V gene is TRBV3-1 (or the pseudogene TRBV3-2), the J gene TRBJ2-3; D gene unclear. The germline V and J ends were trimmed by 2 bases and 4 bases, with 7 bases remaining between them. Germline loops: CDR1 LGHDT, CDR2 YNNKEL (reference sequence). The CDR3 has 13 residues. The CDR3 coding sequence is TGTGCCAGCAGCCAACATGAGGCAGATACGCAGTATTTT. It specifies CASSQHEADTQYF.

This clone was seen once. The rearrangement links TRBV5-1 to TRBJ1-2; possible D gene TRBD1, 5 bases. Germline CDR1 reads SGHRS; CDR2 reads YFSETQ. The germline V and J ends were trimmed by 6 bases and 4 bases, with 16 bases remaining between them. The CDR3 contains 14 residues. The CDR3 protein is CASTRDPLGYGYTF. The CDR3 nucleotides are TGCGCCAGCACCAGGGACCCCCTGGGCTATGGCTACACCTTC. Based on the CDR3 plus reference TRBV5-1 and TRBJ1-2, the full variable domain is KAGVTQTPRYLIKTRGQQVTLSCSPISGHRSVSWYQQTPGQGLQFLFEYFSETQRNKGNFPGRFSGRQFSNSRSEMNVSTLELGDSALYLCASTRDPLGYGYTFGSGTRLTVV.

The chain employs TRBV11-3 and TRBJ1-1; D perhaps matches TRBD1 (6 bases). CDR1 is SGHNT, CDR2 YENEEA, per germline. The V end was cut by 5 bases, the J end by 0 bases, with 13 bases between. The CDR3 has 15 residues. The DNA for the CDR3 is TGTGCCAGCAGCCCCCGACCAGGGGTGAACACTGAAGCTTTCTTT. It specifies CASSPRPGVNTEAFF.

The gene calls are TRBV20-1 and TRBJ1-4, with D tentatively TRBD1 (6 bases). Germline CDR1 reads DFQATT; CDR2 reads SNEGSKA (reference sequence). Trimming shortened V by 3 bases and J by 5 bases, and 10 bases separated the two germline ends. The CDR3 totals 13 residues. This CDR3 is CSASRTANEKLFF. The CDR3 DNA reads as TGCAGTGCTAGTCGGACAGCCAATGAAAAACTGTTTTTT.

This clone was seen a handful of times. J is TRBJ1-6 and V is TRBV4-1; D gene ambiguous. Trimming removed 0 bases at V and 0 bases at J, with 9 bases between. The CDR3 runs to 17 residues. Germline CDR1 reads MGHRA; CDR2 reads YSYEKL. CDR3 sequence reads: CASSQDSSSSYNSPLHF. In DNA form, the CDR3 reads TGCGCCAGCAGCCAAGATTCCAGTAGCTCCTATAATTCACCCCTCCACTTT.

The chain couples TRBV3-1 (or the pseudogene TRBV3-2) to TRBJ1-4, with 7 nucleotides matching TRBD1. Looked up from germline, CDR1 is LGHDT and CDR2 is YNNKEL (reference sequence). The V segment lost 4 bases and the J segment 8 bases; nucleotides outside the gene matches: 10. This CDR3 region has 15 residues. In nucleotides, the CDR3 is TGTGCCAGCAGCCGGAACAGGGGCCAAGGGGAAAAACTGTTTTTT. Encoded protein: CASSRNRGQGEKLFF.

The chain employs TRBV11-2 and TRBJ1-2, with a possible D match to TRBD1 (6 bases). The CDR3 runs to 14 residues. Germline CDR1 is SGHAT and CDR2 is FQNNGV. V shed 2 bases and J shed 2 bases, with 9 bases lying between them. The CDR3 DNA reads TGTGCCAGCAGCTTACCCGGACAGAACTATGGCTACACCTTC. Translated: CASSLPGQNYGYTF.

This clone appeared a few times. The chain is built from TRBV7-9 and TRBJ1-2; 7 nucleotides line up with TRBD1. V was pared by 5 bases and J by 5 bases, with 5 bases of the junction left unmatched. From germline, CDR1 is SEHNR and CDR2 FQNEAQ (reference sequence). The CDR3 has 13 residues. CDR3 DNA sequence: TGTGCCAGCAGCCGGGACAGCCGATATGGCTACACCTTC. It translates to CASSRDSRYGYTF.

The chain employs TRBV3-1 (or the pseudogene TRBV3-2) and TRBJ1-5; no clear D. This CDR3 spans 15 amino acids. The V end was cut by 0 bases, the J end by 4 bases, with 10 bases between. Germline lookup yields CDR1 LGHDT and CDR2 YNNKEL (reference sequence). CDR3 coding DNA: TGTGCCAGCAGCCAAGATCCCAGAGAAAATCAGCCCCAGCATTTT. Protein product: CASSQDPRENQPQHF.

The chain is built from TRBV5-1 and TRBJ1-3; D not resolved. The CDR3 runs to 15 residues. Looked up from germline, CDR1 is SGHRS and CDR2 is YFSETQ. V was cut by 0 bases and J by 0 bases, with 7 bases left in between. Written as DNA, the CDR3 is TGCGCCAGCAGCTTGGGTCTGCTCTCTGGAAACACCATATATTTT. As protein: CASSLGLLSGNTIYF. Full variable domain (rest looked up from reference TRBV5-1 and TRBJ1-3): KAGVTQTPRYLIKTRGQQVTLSCSPISGHRSVSWYQQTPGQGLQFLFEYFSETQRNKGNFPGRFSGRQFSNSRSEMNVSTLELGDSALYLCASSLGLLSGNTIYFGEGSWLTVV.

This clone occurred once. The chain links TRBV27 to TRBJ2-2, with 9 bases identical to TRBD1. The germline V gene encodes CDR1 MNHEY and CDR2 SMNVEV (reference sequence). V dropped 1 base and J dropped 5; count of bases not matched to a gene: 2. The CDR3 runs 15 residues. The CDR3 region has the DNA TGTGCCAGCAGTTTATTTGGACAGGGGACCGGGGAGCTGTTTTTT. Amino acids: CASSLFGQGTGELFF.

The chain links TRBV7-2 to TRBJ2-1, with 10 bases aligning to TRBD2. There are 15 residues in the CDR3. Trimming took 2 bases from V and 10 from J; bases not matched to a gene: 8. Germline CDR1 and CDR2: SGHTA and FQGNSA. CDR3 DNA: TGTGCCAGCAGCTTATTAGCGGGGGGCCCCGGCGAGCAGTTCTTC. Translated, it gives CASSLLAGGPGEQFF.

V usage is TRBV11-1 and J usage is TRBJ2-7; 13 positions agree with TRBD2. The ends lost 5 bases at V and 4 bases at J; junction bases unmatched: 5. CDR1 SGHAT and CDR2 FQDESV come from the germline V gene (reference sequence). The CDR3 sequence is 15 residues long. The CDR3 DNA reads as TGTGCCAGCAGCCCAGGGACTAGCGGGGCTTACGAGCAGTACGTC. Its translation: CASSPGTSGAYEQYV.

V and J are TRBV2 and TRBJ2-1; a weak D match, TRBD1 (6 bases). CDR3 length equals 12 residues. Germline assignment: CDR1 SNHLY and CDR2 FYNNEI. V lost 6 bases, J lost 8 bases, and 11 bases lay in between. CDR3 sequence (DNA): TGTGCCAGCAGAGAACAGGGTTATGAGCAGTTCTTC. As protein: CASREQGYEQFF. The variable domain in full, with the rest retrieved from reference TRBV2 and TRBJ2-1, is EPEVTQTPSHQVTQMGQEVILRCVPISNHLYFYWYRQILGQKVEFLVSFYNNEISEKSEIFDDQFSVERPDGSNFTLKIRSTKLEDSAMYFCASREQGYEQFFGPGTRLTVL.

The genes are TRBV7-8 and TRBJ1-2; tentatively, D is TRBD1 (5 bases). Germline V gene data show CDR1 as SGHVS and CDR2 as FQNEAQ. Trimming removed 3 bases from V and 4 bases from J, with 15 bases in between. The CDR3 spans 15 residues. CDR3 region: CASSLGQGVGYGYTF. The CDR3 coding sequence is TGTGCCAGCAGCTTGGGGCAGGGCGTCGGCTATGGCTACACCTTC.

This chain uses TRBV2 with TRBJ1-1; TRBD1 agrees at 9 bases. Germline assignment: CDR1 SNHLY and CDR2 FYNNEI. CDR3 length equals 15 residues. V was pared by 5 bases and J by 3 bases, with 7 bases of the junction left unmatched. In DNA, the CDR3 is TGTGCCAGCAGTTTACAGGGGGCTGGGGACACTGAAGCTTTCTTT. This codes for CASSLQGAGDTEAFF.

V usage is TRBV11-1 and J usage is TRBJ1-1, with no clear D. The CDR3 sequence is 12 residues long. The V end was cut by 1 base, the J end by 8 bases, with 8 bases between. Germline CDR1 and CDR2: SGHAT and FQDESV (reference sequence). The CDR3 DNA sequence: TGTGCCAGCAGCTTAGTAGGGTTGGAAGCTTTCTTT. Its translation: CASSLVGLEAFF.

V gene TRBV7-8 combines with J gene TRBJ2-7; D is possibly TRBD1 or TRBD2 (5 bases each). The length of the CDR3 is 14 residues. CDR1 is SGHVS, CDR2 FQNEAQ, per germline. V lost 4 bases and J lost 4, with 14 bases in between. As DNA, the CDR3 is TGTGCCAGCAGCTCGCAGGGAGTGAAATACGAGCAGTACTTC. Protein product: CASSSQGVKYEQYF. Variable domain in full (rest from reference TRBV7-8 and TRBJ2-7): GAGVSQSPRYKVAKRGQDVALRCDPISGHVSLFWYQQALGQGPEFLTYFQNEAQLDKSGLPSDRFFAERPEGSVSTLKIQRTQQEDSAVYLCASSSQGVKYEQYFGPGTRLTVT.

The V call is TRBV2, the J call TRBJ2-5, with 11 nucleotides matching TRBD1. CDR1 and CDR2 (germline): SNHLY, FYNNEI. The V and J ends lost 5 bases and 5 bases, in that order; junction bases with no gene match: 1. There are 13 residues in the CDR3. In DNA form, the CDR3 reads TGTGCCAGCAGTTGGGACAGGGGGGAGACCCAGTACTTC. This translates into CASSWDRGETQYF.

The J gene is TRBJ1-1, the V gene TRBV11-3; D unresolved. Germline-derived CDR1 and CDR2 are SGHNT and YENEEA. This CDR3 comprises 13 residues. Trimming left V 4 bases short and J 7 bases short, with 13 bases between. CDR3 sequence reads: CASSYRGVGEAFF. In DNA form, the CDR3 reads TGTGCCAGCAGCTATCGCGGAGTGGGTGAAGCTTTCTTT.

The rearrangement links TRBV18 to TRBJ2-4, with 9 bases that match TRBD1. Germline CDR1 reads KGHSH; CDR2 reads LQKENI. This CDR3 comprises 13 residues. With V trimmed by 4 bases and J by 15 bases, 10 bases remained unmatched. CDR3: CASSLRSGQGTYF. The CDR3 nucleotides read TGTGCCAGCTCACTTCGATCGGGACAGGGAACGTACTTC. Variable domain in full (rest from reference TRBV18 and TRBJ2-4): NAGVMQNPRHLVRRRGQEARLRCSPMKGHSHVYWYRQLPEEGLKFMVYLQKENIIDESGMPKERFSAEFPKEGPSILRIQQVVRGDSAAYFCASSLRSGQGTYFGAGTRLSVL.

This rearrangement joins TRBV7-3 to TRBJ1-5; 7 bases are shared with TRBD1. The CDR3 contains 13 residues. The J segment lost 4 bases and the V segment lost 5 bases, leaving 2 bases of the junction unmatched. From germline, CDR1 is SGHTA and CDR2 FQGTGA. CDR3 sequence: CASSRDRNQPQHF. CDR3 nucleotides: TGTGCCAGCAGCCGGGACAGAAATCAGCCCCAGCATTTT.